Each of the 2 T cell receptor beta chains below was sequenced from the same sample in a study of cytomegalovirus exposure and HLA in healthy donors. Amplification used 60 Vbeta primers and 13 Jbeta primers. Generated by immunoSEQ multiplex PCR, the TCRdb table keeps only in-frame clones and is missing some. The data hold about 130,000 clones, with roughly two thirds observed a single time. Sequencing used PBMCs. These receptor sequences come from a man in his thirties or forties in good health and CMV-seropositive.

The genes are TRBV19 and TRBJ2-3; 11 nucleotides match TRBD2. This CDR3 comprises 19 residues. V shed 3 bases, J shed 2 bases, and the junction held 13 bases outside the gene matches. The germline V gene has CDR1 LNHDA and CDR2 SQIVND (reference sequence). The CDR3 loop reads CASSMTLAGGFPNTDTQYF. DNA of the CDR3: TGTGCCAGTAGTATGACCCTAGCGGGAGGTTTCCCTAACACAGATACGCAGTATTTT.

This clone was counted a single time. This rearrangement joins TRBV10-3 to TRBJ2-2; 12 bases align to TRBD2. J lost 5 bases, V lost 5 bases, and 6 bases had no gene match. This CDR3 has 16 residues. CDR1 and CDR2 from the germline V gene are ENHRY and SYGVKD. CDR3 bases: TGTGCCATCAGTCCCCGACTAGCGGGAGCGACCGGGGAGCTGTTTTTT. Encoded protein: CAISPRLAGATGELFF.